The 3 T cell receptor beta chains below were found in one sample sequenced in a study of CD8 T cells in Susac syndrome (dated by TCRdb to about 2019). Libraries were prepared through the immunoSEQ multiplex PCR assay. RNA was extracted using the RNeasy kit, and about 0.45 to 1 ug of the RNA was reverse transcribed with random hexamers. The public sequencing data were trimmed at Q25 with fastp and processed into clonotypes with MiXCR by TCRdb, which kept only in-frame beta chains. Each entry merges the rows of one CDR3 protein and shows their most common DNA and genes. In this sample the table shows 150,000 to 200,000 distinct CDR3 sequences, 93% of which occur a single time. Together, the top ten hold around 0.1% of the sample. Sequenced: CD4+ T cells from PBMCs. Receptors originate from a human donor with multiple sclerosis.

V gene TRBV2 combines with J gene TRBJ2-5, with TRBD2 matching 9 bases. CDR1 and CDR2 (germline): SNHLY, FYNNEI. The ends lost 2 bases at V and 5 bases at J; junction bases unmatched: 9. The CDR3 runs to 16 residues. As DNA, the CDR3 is TGTGCCAGCAGTGAAACCTGGCGGCTAGCGGGGGAGACCCAGTACTTC. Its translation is CASSETWRLAGETQYF.

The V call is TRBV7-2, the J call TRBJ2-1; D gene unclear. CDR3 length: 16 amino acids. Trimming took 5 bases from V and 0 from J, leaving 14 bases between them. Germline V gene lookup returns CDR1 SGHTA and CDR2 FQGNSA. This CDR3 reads CASSLKARSSYNEQFF. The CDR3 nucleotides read TGTGCCAGCAGCCTCAAGGCAAGGAGCTCCTACAATGAGCAGTTCTTC. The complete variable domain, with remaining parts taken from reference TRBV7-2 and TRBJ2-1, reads GAGVSQSPSNKVTEKGKDVELRCDPISGHTALYWYRQSLGQGLEFLIYFQGNSAPDKSGLPSDRFSAERTGGSVSTLTIQRTQQEDSAVYLCASSLKARSSYNEQFFGPGTRLTVL.

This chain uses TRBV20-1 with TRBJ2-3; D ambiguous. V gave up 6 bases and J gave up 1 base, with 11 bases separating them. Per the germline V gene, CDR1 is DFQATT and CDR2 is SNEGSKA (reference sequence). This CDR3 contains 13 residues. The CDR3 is CSAPPAGTDTQYF. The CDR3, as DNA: TGCAGTGCCCCCCCGGCGGGCACAGATACGCAGTATTTT.